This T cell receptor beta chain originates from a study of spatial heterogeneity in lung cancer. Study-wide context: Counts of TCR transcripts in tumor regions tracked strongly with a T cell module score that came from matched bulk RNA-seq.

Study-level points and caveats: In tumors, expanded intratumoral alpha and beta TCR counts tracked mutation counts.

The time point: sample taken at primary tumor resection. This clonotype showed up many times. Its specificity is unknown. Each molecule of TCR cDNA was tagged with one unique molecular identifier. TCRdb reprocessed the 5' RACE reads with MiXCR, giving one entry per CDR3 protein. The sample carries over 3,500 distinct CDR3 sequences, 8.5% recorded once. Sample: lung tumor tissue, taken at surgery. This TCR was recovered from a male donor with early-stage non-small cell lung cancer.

The chain's CDR3 is CASAQRATSGNTIYF. DNA for the CDR3: TGTGCCAGCGCTCAGAGAGCAACCTCTGGAAACACCATATATTTT. The V gene is TRBV5-8, the J gene TRBJ1-3; unclear D gene. Trimming cost V 7 bases and J 0 bases, with 14 bases left between them. The germline gives CDR1 SGHTS, CDR2 YDEGEE. The CDR3 sequence is 15 residues long.